One sample yielded the 27 T cell receptor beta chains listed below, sequenced in a study of neurological immune-mediated disorders (dated by TCRdb to about 2019). Libraries came from 5' RACE. The instrument given in TCRdb is Illumina HiSeq 2500. TCRdb redid the processing of the public reads, applying fastp at Q25 and MiXCR, and retained in-frame beta chains. Identical CDR3 proteins give one entry, which carries the most common genes and DNA. The sample table contains under 85,000 distinct CDR3 sequences; only one count was recorded for about 9.4% of them. Jointly, the top ten make up roughly 2% of the sample. Input material: PBMCs. These receptors originate from a man in his forties in good health.

This clonotype has ten or more counts. V is TRBV20-1 and J is TRBJ1-6; D is perhaps TRBD1 (5 bases). The V and J ends lost 5 bases and 6 bases respectively, with 11 bases between them. The CDR3 consists of 13 residues. Germline lookup yields CDR1 DFQATT and CDR2 SNEGSKA (reference sequence). The CDR3 region has the DNA TGCAGTGCTCACGCCGACAGTAATTCACCCCTCCACTTT. The encoded protein is CSAHADSNSPLHF.

This clonotype was counted at least ten times. The V gene is TRBV6-6, the J gene TRBJ2-5; 10 nucleotides line up with TRBD2. The CDR3 totals 19 residues. J lost 3 bases, V lost 10 bases, and 23 bases had no gene match. CDR1 is MNHNY, CDR2 SVGAGI, per germline (reference sequence). The chain's CDR3 is CATLGQEGLAGAYKETQYF. In nucleotides, the CDR3 is TGTGCCACCTTGGGACAGGAAGGTCTAGCGGGGGCCTACAAAGAGACCCAGTACTTC.

The genes are TRBV5-5 and TRBJ1-1, with 8 bases fitting TRBD1. The CDR3 totals 16 residues. CDR1 and CDR2 from the germline V gene are SGHKS and YYEKEE (reference sequence). The ends lost 4 bases at V and 0 bases at J; junction bases unmatched: 8. The CDR3: CASSLTGALMNTEAFF. The CDR3 DNA sequence: TGTGCCAGCAGCCTGACAGGGGCACTAATGAACACTGAAGCTTTCTTT.

This clonotype was seen repeatedly, ten times or more. V gene TRBV6-5 combines with J gene TRBJ2-7; 8 bases are shared with TRBD1. Germline loops: CDR1 MNHEY, CDR2 SVGAGI. The CDR3 loop spans 15 amino acids. V lost 6 bases, J lost 7 bases, and 14 bases stayed unmatched. The CDR3 bases are TGTGCCAGCAGCCGGGACAGGCCCTTACAATCGGAGCAGTACTTC. It is translated as CASSRDRPLQSEQYF.

This clonotype was found many times. The chain carries TRBV4-2 and TRBJ2-7; D is perhaps TRBD1 (6 bases). Germline assignment: CDR1 LGHNA and CDR2 YNFKEQ. The CDR3 loop spans 17 amino acids. The germline V and J ends were trimmed by 3 bases and 1 base, with 19 bases remaining between them. CDR3 nucleotide sequence: TGTGCCAGCAGCCACCATTCTACAGGGCTCGATTCCTACGAGCAGTACTTC. This translates into CASSHHSTGLDSYEQYF.

Ten or more counts support this clonotype. V usage is TRBV3-1 and J usage is TRBJ2-7; 9 bases match TRBD2. The ends lost 4 bases at V and 6 bases at J; junction bases unmatched: 7. CDR1 LGHDT and CDR2 YNNKEL come from the germline V gene (reference sequence). The CDR3 is 14 residues long. This CDR3 reads CASSPGTSRAEQYF. CDR3 coding DNA: TGTGCCAGCAGCCCAGGGACTAGCAGAGCCGAGCAGTACTTC.

The rearrangement uses TRBV10-3 and TRBJ2-3; 14 nucleotides agree with TRBD2. With 10 bases clipped from V and 1 base from J, the junction kept 7 bases outside the gene matches. Germline V gene sequence: CDR1 ENHRY, CDR2 SYGVKD. The CDR3 has 16 residues. CDR3 sequence reads: CASVGTSGSGTDTQYF. The CDR3 nucleotides are TGTGCCAGCGTCGGGACTAGCGGGAGCGGCACAGATACGCAGTATTTT.

This clonotype was counted many times. V gene TRBV5-5 combines with J gene TRBJ2-6, with TRBD2 matching 12 bases. V was clipped by 4 bases and J by 1 base; unmatched bases: 6. Germline CDR1 is SGHKS and CDR2 is YYEKEE (reference sequence). The CDR3 length is 18 residues. In DNA form, the CDR3 reads TGTGCCAGCAGCCGGACCGGGACTAGCGGGTCTGGGGCCAACGTCCTGACTTTC. Translated: CASSRTGTSGSGANVLTF.

This clonotype turned up a few times. The CDR3 DNA reads TGTGCCAGCAGCTTAGGTGGGGGGGCTTCAGATACGCAGTATTTT. This translates into CASSLGGGASDTQYF. The chain links TRBV13 to TRBJ2-3; D might be TRBD2 (7 bases). Germline values: CDR1 PRHDT, CDR2 FYEKMQ (reference sequence). This CDR3 spans 15 amino acids. The V end lost 0 bases, the J end lost 4 bases, and 11 bases lay between the germline ends.

This sequence joins TRBV7-2 and TRBJ2-2, with TRBD1 identical over 8 bases. The ends lost 6 bases at V and 6 bases at J; junction bases unmatched: 9. CDR3 length equals 15 residues. Germline values: CDR1 SGHTA, CDR2 FQGNSA. CDR3 nucleotide sequence: TGTGCCAGCAGACCCGACAGGGGATTAGCCGGGGAGCTGTTTTTT. It is translated as CASRPDRGLAGELFF.

This clonotype has a count of ten or more. This sequence joins TRBV29-1 and TRBJ1-2; 7 bases line up with TRBD1. The CDR3 is made up of 14 amino acids. J gave up 6 bases and V 3 bases, and 10 bases lay outside the gene matches. CDR1 is SQVTM and CDR2 is ANQGSEA in the germline V gene. CDR3 in DNA: TGCAGCGTTGATAGGGGGCGCGTTGGGGATGGCTACACCTTC. It encodes CSVDRGRVGDGYTF.

Many counts were recorded for this clonotype. The V gene is TRBV20-1, the J gene TRBJ1-1; D is undetermined. The germline V gene has CDR1 DFQATT and CDR2 SNEGSKA (reference sequence). V lost 1 base and J lost 3, with 9 bases in between. This CDR3 is 13 amino acids long. In nucleotides, the CDR3 is TGCAGTGCTAGAGCGCACGCGGACACTGAAGCTTTCTTT. Translating gives CSARAHADTEAFF.

The rearrangement links TRBV6-5 to TRBJ2-7, with a weak D call TRBD1 (5 bases). Trimming removed 11 bases from V and 0 bases from J, with 17 bases in between. Germline CDR1 and CDR2: MNHEY and SVGAGI. The CDR3 consists of 14 residues. This CDR3 reads CARRAGSSSYEQYF. CDR3 bases: TGTGCCCGCCGGGCAGGGTCTAGCTCCTACGAGCAGTACTTC.

The chain couples TRBV11-2 to TRBJ2-1; 15 nucleotides align to TRBD2. The CDR3 loop spans 14 amino acids. The germline gives CDR1 SGHAT, CDR2 FQNNGV. With 5 bases clipped from V and 9 bases from J, the junction kept 2 bases outside the gene matches. The CDR3 loop reads CASSGLAGGGEQFF. As DNA, the CDR3 is TGTGCCAGCAGCGGACTAGCGGGAGGGGGTGAGCAGTTCTTC.

The table lists this clonotype with many counts. This chain joins TRBV28 and TRBJ2-7; 7 bases are shared with TRBD2. V lost 5 bases to trimming and J lost 3 bases; unmatched junction nucleotides: 4. The CDR3 runs to 13 residues. In germline, CDR1 is MDHEN, CDR2 SYDVKM. The CDR3 DNA is TGTGCCAGCAGTCCAACTAGCGACTACGAGCAGTACTTC. Translation gives CASSPTSDYEQYF. The whole variable domain, remainder taken from reference TRBV28 and TRBJ2-7, is DVKVTQSSRYLVKRTGEKVFLECVQDMDHENMFWYRQDPGLGLRLIYFSYDVKMKEKGDIPEGYSVSREKKERFSLILESASTNQTSMYLCASSPTSDYEQYFGPGTRLTVT.

At least ten counts were recorded for this clonotype. The CDR3 here is CASSLYEGLYF. The CDR3, as DNA: TGTGCCAGCAGCTTATATGAGGGCTTGTACTTC. V usage is TRBV7-2 and J usage is TRBJ2-5; D perhaps matches TRBD2 (5 bases). Germline CDR1 reads SGHTA; CDR2 reads FQGNSA. Trimming left V 2 bases short and J 13 bases short, with 11 bases between. This CDR3 is 11 amino acids long.

This clonotype was seen only a few times. The CDR3 loop reads CSAPVGQNNQPQHF. The CDR3 DNA reads as TGCAGTGCCCCGGTGGGACAGAATAATCAGCCCCAGCATTTT. The chain joins TRBV20-1 to TRBJ1-5; 7 positions match TRBD1. V gave up 6 bases and J gave up 4 bases; unmatched junction bases: 9. This CDR3 is 14 amino acids long. Looked up from germline, CDR1 is DFQATT and CDR2 is SNEGSKA (reference sequence).

This clonotype was seen more than once but under ten times. The V gene is TRBV14, the J gene TRBJ1-4; perhaps TRBD1 as D (5 bases). CDR1 is SGHDN, CDR2 FVKESK, per germline. V lost 4 bases, J lost 4 bases, and 10 bases lay in between. The CDR3 contains 14 residues. The CDR3 loop is CASSPRVGNEKLFF. CDR3 bases: TGTGCCAGCAGCCCCAGGGTTGGTAATGAAAAACTGTTTTTT.

This clonotype was counted at least ten times. The gene calls are TRBV11-2 and TRBJ1-1, with 7 positions matching TRBD1. CDR1 and CDR2 (germline): SGHAT, FQNNGV. The CDR3 is 14 amino acids. V was clipped by 3 bases and J by 1 base; unmatched bases: 2. Here the CDR3 reads CASSFRGTNTEAFF. The CDR3, as DNA: TGTGCCAGCAGCTTCAGGGGGACGAACACTGAAGCTTTCTTT.

This clonotype was counted at least ten times. V and J are TRBV6-1 and TRBJ2-2; no reliable D call. The germline V gene has CDR1 MNHNS and CDR2 SASEGT. The CDR3 covers 14 residues. The V end lost 6 bases, the J end lost 5 bases, and 13 bases lay between the germline ends. CDR3 in amino acids: CASSDLSWTGELFF. The CDR3 DNA reads TGTGCCAGCAGCGACCTTAGCTGGACCGGGGAGCTGTTTTTT.

The table lists this clonotype with many counts. The genes are TRBV7-2 and TRBJ2-3, with 10 nucleotides matching TRBD1. Per germline, CDR1 SGHTA and CDR2 FQGNSA. With V trimmed by 5 bases and J by 6 bases, 14 bases remained unmatched. This CDR3 region has 17 residues. The CDR3 spells CASSALGGTGVTDTQYF. For the CDR3, the DNA is TGTGCCAGCAGCGCTCTAGGTGGGACAGGGGTAACGGATACGCAGTATTTT. The full variable domain, its missing parts supplied by reference TRBV7-2 and TRBJ2-3, is GAGVSQSPSNKVTEKGKDVELRCDPISGHTALYWYRQSLGQGLEFLIYFQGNSAPDKSGLPSDRFSAERTGGSVSTLTIQRTQQEDSAVYLCASSALGGTGVTDTQYFGPGTRLTVL.

Ten or more counts support this clonotype. The V and J genes are TRBV20-1 and TRBJ2-7, with 9 nucleotides matching TRBD1. The CDR3 spans 14 residues. Trimming took 6 bases from V and 6 from J; bases not matched to a gene: 12. Germline V CDR1 and CDR2: DFQATT, SNEGSKA (reference sequence). The CDR3 DNA is TGCAGTGCCCAGGACAGGGGTCCCTTGGGCGAGCAGTACTTC. It codes for CSAQDRGPLGEQYF.

Ten or more counts support this clonotype. V usage is TRBV20-1 and J usage is TRBJ2-5, with 8 bases aligning to TRBD2. With 4 bases clipped from V and 4 bases from J, the junction kept 11 bases outside the gene matches. Germline V gene data show CDR1 as DFQATT and CDR2 as SNEGSKA (reference sequence). This CDR3 has 15 residues. The CDR3, as DNA: TGCAGTGCTACCCTTCTAGCGGGTTCAGGAGAGACCCAGTACTTC. This codes for CSATLLAGSGETQYF.

There are many counts of this clonotype. This sequence joins TRBV27 and TRBJ1-1, with 7 bases identical to TRBD1. V shed 7 bases and J 0 bases; nucleotides not matched to a gene: 11. The germline V gene encodes CDR1 MNHEY and CDR2 SMNVEV (reference sequence). This CDR3 is built from 16 residues. Here the CDR3 DNA reads TGTGCCAGCACCCCCTTGGGACAGACCATGAACACTGAAGCTTTCTTT. It is translated as CASTPLGQTMNTEAFF.

The sample holds many counts of this clonotype. The chain is built from TRBV29-1 and TRBJ2-2; D possibly corresponds to TRBD1 (6 bases). Trimming stripped 6 bases from V and 6 bases from J, with 11 bases between. The germline CDR1 and CDR2 sequences are SQVTM and ANQGSEA. This CDR3 has 12 residues. CDR3 nucleotides: TGCAGCGTATTAGAGGGGGCCGGGGAGCTGTTTTTT. It translates to CSVLEGAGELFF.

This clonotype was counted ten times or more. This chain links TRBV12-3 or TRBV12-4 with TRBJ1-1; D gene ambiguous. The CDR3 loop spans 13 amino acids. V gave up 6 bases and J gave up 3 bases, with 11 bases separating them. The CDR3 loop reads CASSPLTDTEAFF. CDR3 bases: TGTGCCAGCAGCCCCTTGACGGACACTGAAGCTTTCTTT.

This clonotype was seen a handful of times. The chain links TRBV6-6 to TRBJ1-5; a weak D match, TRBD1 (5 bases). Germline V CDR1 and CDR2: MNHNY, SVGAGI (reference sequence). V was clipped by 2 bases and J by 7 bases, with 12 bases between them. The CDR3 spans 14 residues. The CDR3 region is CASSYGGSNQPQHF. The CDR3 nucleotides are TGTGCCAGCAGTTACGGGGGGTCGAACCAGCCCCAGCATTTT.